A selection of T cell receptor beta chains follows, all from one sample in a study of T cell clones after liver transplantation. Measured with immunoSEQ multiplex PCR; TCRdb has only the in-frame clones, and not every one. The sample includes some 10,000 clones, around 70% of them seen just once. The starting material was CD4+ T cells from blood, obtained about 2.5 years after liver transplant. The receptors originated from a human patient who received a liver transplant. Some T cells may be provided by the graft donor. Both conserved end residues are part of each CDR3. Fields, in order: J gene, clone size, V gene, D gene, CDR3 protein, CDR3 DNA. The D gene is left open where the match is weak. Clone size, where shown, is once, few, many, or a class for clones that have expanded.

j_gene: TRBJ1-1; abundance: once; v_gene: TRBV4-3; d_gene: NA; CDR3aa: CASSQDRKGRVNTEAFF; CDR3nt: TGCGCCAGCAGCCAAGATCGCAAAGGAAGGGTGAACACTGAAGCTTTCTTT
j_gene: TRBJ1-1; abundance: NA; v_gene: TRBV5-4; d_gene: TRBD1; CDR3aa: CASSGGQGATEAFF; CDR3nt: TGTGCCAGCAGCGGGGGACAGGGGGCCACTGAAGCTTTCTTT
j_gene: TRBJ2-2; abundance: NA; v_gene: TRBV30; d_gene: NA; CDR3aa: CAWSSRGAGTGELFF; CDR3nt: TGTGCCTGGAGTTCAAGGGGGGCAGGCACCGGGGAGCTGTTTTTT
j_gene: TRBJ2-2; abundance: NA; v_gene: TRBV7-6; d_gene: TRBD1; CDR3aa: CASSIGQGGTGELFF; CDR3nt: TGTGCCAGCAGCATTGGACAGGGTGGCACCGGGGAGCTGTTTTTT
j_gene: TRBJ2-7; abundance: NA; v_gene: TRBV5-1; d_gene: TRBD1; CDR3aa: CASSLSPGQGAYEQYF; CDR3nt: TGCGCCAGCAGCTTGTCCCCGGGACAGGGCGCCTACGAGCAGTACTTC
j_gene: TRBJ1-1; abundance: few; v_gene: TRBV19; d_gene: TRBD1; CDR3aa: CASSPPDQGVEAFF; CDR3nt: TGTGCCAGTAGCCCTCCCGACCAGGGGGTTGAAGCTTTCTTT
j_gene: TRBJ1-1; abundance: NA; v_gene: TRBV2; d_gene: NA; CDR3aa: CASSVNTEAFF; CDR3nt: TGTGCCAGCAGTGTGAACACTGAAGCTTTCTTT
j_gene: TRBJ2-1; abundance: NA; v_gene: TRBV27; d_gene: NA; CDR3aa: CASSPSVSSAFEVNEQFF; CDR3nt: TGTGCCAGCAGCCCATCAGTTTCATCGGCCTTCGAAGTCAATGAGCAGTTCTTC
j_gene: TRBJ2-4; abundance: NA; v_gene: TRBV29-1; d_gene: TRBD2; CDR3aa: CSVEVESRLAGGPGNIQYF; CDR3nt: TGCAGCGTTGAGGTGGAGAGTAGACTAGCGGGAGGCCCGGGAAACATTCAGTACTTC
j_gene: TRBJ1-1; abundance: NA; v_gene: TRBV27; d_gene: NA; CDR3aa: CASSLPGRMSTEAFF; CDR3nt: TGTGCCAGCAGTTTACCGGGGAGAATGAGCACTGAAGCTTTCTTT
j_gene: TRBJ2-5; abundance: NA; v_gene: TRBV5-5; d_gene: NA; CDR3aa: CASRGEEETQYF; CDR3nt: TGTGCCAGCCGGGGAGAGGAAGAGACCCAGTACTTC
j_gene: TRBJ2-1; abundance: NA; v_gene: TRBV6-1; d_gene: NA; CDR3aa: CASRERVSSYNEQFF; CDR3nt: TGTGCCAGCAGAGAGAGAGTAAGCTCCTACAATGAGCAGTTCTTC
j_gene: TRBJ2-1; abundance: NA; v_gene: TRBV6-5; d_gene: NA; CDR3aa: CASSAHEQFF; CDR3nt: TGTGCCAGCAGCGCCCATGAGCAGTTCTTC
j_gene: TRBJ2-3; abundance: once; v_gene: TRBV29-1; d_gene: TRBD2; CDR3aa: CSVDGLAETVRTDTQYF; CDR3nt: TGCAGCGTCGATGGACTAGCGGAGACGGTCCGCACAGATACGCAGTATTTT
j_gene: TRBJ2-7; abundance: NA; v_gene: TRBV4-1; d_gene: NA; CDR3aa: CASSQEGTPPYEQYF; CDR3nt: TGCGCCAGCAGCCAAGAGGGGACACCCCCCTACGAGCAGTACTTC
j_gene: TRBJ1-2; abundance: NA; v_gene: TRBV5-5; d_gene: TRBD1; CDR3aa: CASSAGTGGNFFYGYTF; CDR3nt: TGTGCCAGCAGCGCCGGGACAGGGGGAAACTTTTTCTATGGCTACACCTTC
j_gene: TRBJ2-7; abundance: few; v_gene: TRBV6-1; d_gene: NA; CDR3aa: CAVQTGSSYEQYF; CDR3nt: TGTGCCGTACAGACTGGGAGCTCCTACGAGCAGTACTTC
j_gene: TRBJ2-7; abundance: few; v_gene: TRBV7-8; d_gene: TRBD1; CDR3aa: CASSSPDRGGYEQYF; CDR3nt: TGTGCCAGCAGCTCGCCGGACAGGGGTGGCTACGAGCAGTACTTC
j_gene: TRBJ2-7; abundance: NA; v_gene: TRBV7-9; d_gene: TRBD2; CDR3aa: CASSPKGLAGGHSYEQYF; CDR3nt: TGTGCCAGCAGCCCGAAGGGACTAGCGGGGGGACACTCCTACGAGCAGTACTTC
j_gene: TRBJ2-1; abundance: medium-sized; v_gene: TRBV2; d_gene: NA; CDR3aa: CASDPGAGNNEQFF; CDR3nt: TGTGCCAGCGATCCTGGGGCAGGGAACAATGAGCAGTTCTTC
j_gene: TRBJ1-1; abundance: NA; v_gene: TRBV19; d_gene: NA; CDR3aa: CASSKQWPNTEAFF; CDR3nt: TGTGCCAGTAGTAAACAGTGGCCGAACACTGAAGCTTTCTTT
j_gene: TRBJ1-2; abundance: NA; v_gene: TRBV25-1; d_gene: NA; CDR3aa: CASSAPRGVFYGYTF; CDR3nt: TGTGCCAGCAGTGCTCCCCGGGGAGTGTTCTATGGCTACACCTTC
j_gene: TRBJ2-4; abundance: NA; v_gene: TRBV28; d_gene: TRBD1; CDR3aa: CASSPRTGGDPLAKNIQYF; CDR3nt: TGTGCCAGCAGTCCTCGGACAGGGGGCGATCCCCTAGCCAAAAACATTCAGTACTTC
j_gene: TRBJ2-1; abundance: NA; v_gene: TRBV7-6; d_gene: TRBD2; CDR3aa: CASSLAIVSGNSYNEQFF; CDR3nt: TGTGCCAGCAGCTTAGCGATCGTTAGCGGGAACTCCTACAATGAGCAGTTCTTC
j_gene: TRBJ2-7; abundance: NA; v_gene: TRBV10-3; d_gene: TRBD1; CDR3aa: CAIRNPGQPTSYEQYF; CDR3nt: TGTGCCATCAGGAACCCGGGACAGCCTACCTCCTACGAGCAGTACTTC
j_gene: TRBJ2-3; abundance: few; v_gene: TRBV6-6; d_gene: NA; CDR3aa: CASSYSGPTDTQYF; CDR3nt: TGTGCCAGCAGTTACTCAGGCCCCACAGATACGCAGTATTTT
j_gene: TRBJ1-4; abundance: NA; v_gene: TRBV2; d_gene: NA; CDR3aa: CASSESGAEINEKLFF; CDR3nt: TGTGCCAGCAGTGAATCCGGAGCAGAGATTAATGAAAAACTGTTTTTT
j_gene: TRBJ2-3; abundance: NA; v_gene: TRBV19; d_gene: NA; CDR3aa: CASRISTVTTDTQYF; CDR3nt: TGTGCCAGTAGGATTTCGACAGTAACCACAGATACGCAGTATTTT